The 26 T cell receptor beta chains in this list originate from one sample, sequenced in a study of blood T cell repertoires in COVID-19. Here immunoSEQ multiplex PCR was the method, and the copy in TCRdb shows in-frame clones only, minus some. This sample has under 95,000 clones; 88% occur once, and the top ten carry roughly 5.6%. Sequenced: peripheral blood. The receptors were gathered from a human donor in a cohort sampled during active COVID-19.

The chain has TRBV5-1 and TRBJ1-2; 10 positions match TRBD1. Unmatched junction bases numbered 3, after V lost 0 bases and J lost 7 bases. The CDR3 has 14 amino acids. Germline V gene lookup returns CDR1 SGHRS and CDR2 YFSETQ. Here the CDR3 DNA reads TGCGCCAGCAGCTTGGAGACAGGGGGCTCTGGCTACACCTTC. It encodes CASSLETGGSGYTF.

The chain has TRBV7-6 and TRBJ2-1; D is possibly TRBD1 (5 bases). This CDR3 contains 15 residues. Germline values: CDR1 SGHVS, CDR2 FNYEAQ. The V gene lost 5 bases and the J gene lost 4 bases, with 15 bases spanning the gap. The CDR3 bases are TGTGCCAGCAGCCCAAATCAGGGAAGGTACAATGAGCAGTTCTTC. This sequence encodes CASSPNQGRYNEQFF.

V gene TRBV3-1 (or the pseudogene TRBV3-2) combines with J gene TRBJ2-3; D is perhaps TRBD2 (6 bases). This CDR3 has 15 residues. Trimming removed 1 base at V and 7 bases at J, with 15 bases between. In germline, CDR1 is LGHDT, CDR2 YNNKEL (reference sequence). In DNA form, the CDR3 reads TGTGCCAGCAGCCAAGGCGGGGACGCCGCTCATACGCAGTATTTT. Amino acid sequence: CASSQGGDAAHTQYF.

This clone was recorded once. The chain carries TRBV21-1 and TRBJ2-3; the table's D call, TRBD2, has no DNA check behind it. TRBV21-1 is a recognized pseudogene. This CDR3 region has 16 residues. In DNA form, the CDR3 reads TGTGCCAGCAGCGCCCGGGACTTTGGGTACCGTGAAGCGCAGTATTTT. As protein: CASSARDFGYREAQYF.

The genes are TRBV5-1 and TRBJ2-3; possibly TRBD1 for D (5 bases). V was clipped by 0 bases and J by 4 bases, with 9 bases between them. CDR1 SGHRS and CDR2 YFSETQ come from the germline V gene. The CDR3 runs 14 residues. The chain's CDR3 is CASSLGGPADTQYF. CDR3 nucleotide sequence: TGCGCCAGCAGCTTGGGGGGCCCCGCAGATACGCAGTATTTT.

This chain joins TRBV19 and TRBJ1-4, with D perhaps matching TRBD1 (5 bases). In germline, CDR1 is LNHDA, CDR2 SQIVND (reference sequence). The CDR3 loop spans 13 amino acids. The V gene lost 3 bases and the J gene lost 14 bases, with 16 bases spanning the gap. The CDR3 DNA reads as TGTGCCAGTAGTATGGTTGGGGCCGGTGGCCTGTTTTTT. Translating gives CASSMVGAGGLFF.

V gene TRBV2 combines with J gene TRBJ2-3, with 9 bases lining up with TRBD1. Germline values: CDR1 SNHLY, CDR2 FYNNEI. This CDR3 comprises 13 residues. The ends lost 8 bases at V and 2 bases at J; junction bases unmatched: 2. CDR3 region: CASRDRVTDTQYF. DNA for the CDR3: TGTGCCAGCCGGGACAGGGTCACAGATACGCAGTATTTT.

This sequence joins TRBV10-3 and TRBJ2-7; TRBD2 agrees at 7 bases. CDR1 is ENHRY, CDR2 SYGVKD, per germline. With V trimmed by 8 bases and J by 3 bases, 4 bases remained unmatched. The CDR3 contains 12 residues. The CDR3: CAIGRDVYEQYF. CDR3 coding DNA: TGTGCCATCGGGAGGGACGTCTACGAGCAGTACTTC.

The V and J genes are TRBV29-1 and TRBJ1-5, with D tentatively TRBD1 (5 bases). Germline assignment: CDR1 SQVTM and CDR2 ANQGSEA. V dropped 8 bases and J dropped 5 bases, with 16 bases sitting between them. There are 13 residues in the CDR3. The CDR3 DNA is TGCAGCACGAGTGTAGGGGTTGATCAGCCCCAGCATTTT. It is translated as CSTSVGVDQPQHF.

The chain carries TRBV29-1 and TRBJ2-7, with a weak D call TRBD1 (5 bases). Germline values: CDR1 SQVTM, CDR2 ANQGSEA. The ends were cut back, 2 bases at V and 1 base at J, with 12 bases in the middle. The CDR3 is 14 residues long. CDR3 nucleotide sequence: TGCAGCGTTGAACAGGGCGGCGAATCCTACGAGCAGTACTTC. It specifies CSVEQGGESYEQYF.

The chain couples TRBV7-9 to TRBJ1-2; no reliable D call. Trimming removed 4 bases from V and 4 bases from J, with 19 bases in between. This CDR3 spans 16 amino acids. The germline V gene has CDR1 SEHNR and CDR2 FQNEAQ (reference sequence). CDR3 nucleotides: TGTGCCAGCAGCTCCCGATCAGCGCCGGATACCTATGGCTACACCTTC. Its translation is CASSSRSAPDTYGYTF.

This clone was detected only once. The chain combines TRBV24-1 with TRBJ2-1; the D gene is possibly TRBD1 (7 bases). From germline, CDR1 is KGHDR and CDR2 SFDVKD. The CDR3 contains 13 residues. Trimming removed 3 bases from V and 12 bases from J, with 14 bases in between. CDR3 nucleotide sequence: TGTGCCACCAGTGATCCGAACAGGGGAGGGCAGTTCTTC. Translating it yields CATSDPNRGGQFF.

The J gene is TRBJ1-1, the V gene TRBV7-3; the match to TRBD1 covers 7 bases. The V and J ends lost 4 bases and 1 base, in that order; junction bases with no gene match: 6. There are 15 residues in the CDR3. CDR1 is SGHTA and CDR2 is FQGTGA in the germline V gene. As DNA, the CDR3 is TGTGCCAGCAGCTGGACAGGCGGCTCGAACACTGAAGCTTTCTTT. It specifies CASSWTGGSNTEAFF.

The V and J genes are TRBV18 and TRBJ2-1, with D unresolved. V was shortened by 3 bases and J by 6 bases, with 12 bases between the two germline ends. The CDR3 contains 14 residues. In germline, CDR1 is KGHSH, CDR2 LQKENI. Here the CDR3 reads CASSPTATVNEQFF. CDR3 coding DNA: TGTGCCAGCTCACCTACAGCTACCGTCAATGAGCAGTTCTTC.

This chain connects TRBV30 to TRBJ1-4; D not certain. There are 15 residues in the CDR3. Looked up from germline, CDR1 is GTSNPN and CDR2 is SVGIG (reference sequence). V was clipped by 4 bases and J by 4 bases, with 16 bases between them. In DNA form, the CDR3 reads TGTGCCTGGACCATGGGCCAGTCAATTAATGAAAAACTGTTTTTT. It is translated as CAWTMGQSINEKLFF. Based on the CDR3 plus reference TRBV30 and TRBJ1-4, the full variable domain is SQTIHQWPATLVQPVGSPLSLECTVEGTSNPNLYWYRQAAGRGLQLLFYSVGIGQISSEVPQNLSASRPQDRQFILSSKKLLLSDSGFYLCAWTMGQSINEKLFFGSGTQLSVL.

The chain recombines TRBV5-6 with TRBJ2-7, with 9 bases identical to TRBD1. CDR3 length: 15 amino acids. Trimming removed 3 bases from V and 5 bases from J; junction bases left unmatched: 9. Per the germline V gene, CDR1 is SGHDT and CDR2 is YYEEEE. The CDR3 loop is CASSSWGTGFHEQYF. The CDR3 region has the DNA TGTGCCAGCAGCTCGTGGGGGACAGGGTTCCACGAGCAGTACTTC. The full variable domain, completed using reference TRBV5-6 and TRBJ2-7, is DAGVTQSPTHLIKTRGQQVTLRCSPKSGHDTVSWYQQALGQGPQFIFQYYEEEERQRGNFPDRFSGHQFPNYSSELNVNALLLGDSALYLCASSSWGTGFHEQYFGPGTRLTVT.

This chain uses TRBV6-5 with TRBJ2-5; perhaps TRBD2 as D (5 bases). This CDR3 region has 15 residues. Deletions cut 0 bases from V and 0 bases from J, with 8 bases between. Germline V CDR1 and CDR2: MNHEY, SVGAGI. DNA of the CDR3: TGTGCCAGCAGTTACTCAATAGCGAACCAAGAGACCCAGTACTTC. Residues: CASSYSIANQETQYF.

The chain is built from TRBV2 and TRBJ1-1, with D possibly being TRBD1 (5 bases). From germline, CDR1 is SNHLY and CDR2 FYNNEI. This CDR3 region has 16 residues. V was trimmed by 4 bases and J by 2 bases, leaving 17 bases between them. The chain's CDR3 is CASSGEGLVPNTEAFF. The CDR3 nucleotides read TGTGCCAGCAGTGGGGAGGGGTTGGTTCCCAACACTGAAGCTTTCTTT.

A single count supports this clone. The chain combines TRBV19 with TRBJ1-2; possibly TRBD1 for D (5 bases). The CDR3 spans 14 residues. Germline V gives CDR1 LNHDA, CDR2 SQIVND (reference sequence). V was cut by 9 bases and J by 6 bases, with 20 bases left in between. CDR3 region: CASGTAVWEDGYTF. The CDR3 region has the DNA TGTGCCAGCGGGACGGCCGTTTGGGAGGATGGCTACACCTTC.

This clone came up a few times. The gene calls are TRBV6-4 and TRBJ1-2; 7 positions agree with TRBD1. The V segment lost 2 bases and the J segment 7 bases; nucleotides outside the gene matches: 4. In germline, CDR1 is MRHNA, CDR2 SNTAGT. This CDR3 is built from 13 residues. The CDR3 region is CASSDQGGIGYTF. The CDR3 DNA reads as TGTGCCAGCAGTGACCAAGGGGGCATTGGCTACACCTTC.

The chain couples TRBV7-8 to TRBJ1-5, with D unresolved. The CDR3 totals 14 residues. CDR1 and CDR2 (germline): SGHVS, FQNEAQ. Trimming shortened V by 5 bases and J by 1 base, and 9 bases separated the two germline ends. This CDR3 reads CASSPARSNQPQHF. Written as DNA, the CDR3 is TGTGCCAGCAGCCCCGCCAGAAGCAATCAGCCCCAGCATTTT.

This chain joins TRBV18 and TRBJ1-4; D is perhaps TRBD1 (5 bases). The V gene's germline CDR1 is KGHSH and CDR2 LQKENI. V was shortened by 3 bases and J by 6 bases, with 11 bases between the two germline ends. The CDR3 consists of 14 residues. CDR3 loop: CASSPEQVHEKLFF. Written as DNA, the CDR3 is TGTGCCAGCTCACCGGAACAGGTTCATGAAAAACTGTTTTTT.

The J gene is TRBJ2-3, the V gene TRBV19, with 13 bases that match TRBD2. Germline V gives CDR1 LNHDA, CDR2 SQIVND (reference sequence). V was clipped by 4 bases and J by 3 bases; unmatched bases: 7. This CDR3 is built from 17 residues. The CDR3 region is CASSTRTSGSGTDTQYF. CDR3 bases: TGTGCCAGTAGTACGAGGACTAGCGGGAGTGGAACAGATACGCAGTATTTT.

The chain couples TRBV5-1 to TRBJ2-1, with 10 bases matching TRBD2. CDR1 is SGHRS, CDR2 YFSETQ, per germline. V trimming: 4 bases; J trimming: 1 base; junction bases outside the gene matches: 8. This CDR3 is built from 17 residues. DNA of the CDR3: TGCGCCAGCAGCACACAAATAGCGGGAGGTTCCTACAATGAGCAGTTCTTC. Its protein product is CASSTQIAGGSYNEQFF. Filled out from reference TRBV5-1 and TRBJ2-1, the complete variable domain reads KAGVTQTPRYLIKTRGQQVTLSCSPISGHRSVSWYQQTPGQGLQFLFEYFSETQRNKGNFPGRFSGRQFSNSRSEMNVSTLELGDSALYLCASSTQIAGGSYNEQFFGPGTRLTVL.

The chain carries TRBV2 and TRBJ2-1, with 12 nucleotides matching TRBD2. The CDR3 contains 18 residues. With V trimmed by 4 bases and J by 1 base, 8 bases remained unmatched. Germline CDR1 reads SNHLY; CDR2 reads FYNNEI. As DNA, the CDR3 is TGTGCCAGCAGTGCGACTAGCGGGAGACGGAAATCCTACAATGAGCAGTTCTTC. Translation: CASSATSGRRKSYNEQFF.

This rearrangement joins TRBV6-2 or TRBV6-3 to TRBJ2-1; D might be TRBD2 (6 bases). V shed 1 base and J shed 8 bases, with 15 bases lying between them. CDR1 is MNHEY, CDR2 SVGEGT, per germline. There are 15 residues in the CDR3. CDR3 in DNA: TGTGCCAGCAGTTACTGGGGGGAACTAGAGGATGAGCAGTTCTTC. Protein sequence: CASSYWGELEDEQFF.